This is a list of T cell receptor beta chains from one sample in a study of spatial heterogeneity in lung cancer. One entry per CDR3 protein, called by TCRdb with MiXCR from the 5' RACE reads. The table has 24,000 or so distinct CDR3 sequences, 8.8% seen once; the top ten hold roughly 7.4%. The starting material was lung tumor tissue, obtained at surgery. The receptor set was obtained from a male donor with early-stage non-small cell lung cancer. The CDR3 runs from the conserved cysteine through the conserved F or W. Clone size is stated in some rows and not others, as once, few, many or a class when expanded.

V: TRBV30; length: 14; size: many; CDR3: CAWTSLADSNEQFF
V: TRBV20-1; length: 13; size: many; CDR3: CSASRRAYNEQFF
V: TRBV2; length: 12; size: few; CDR3: CASRRWDYGYTF
V: TRBV9; length: 14; size: many; CDR3: CASSVGQGSYGYTF
V: TRBV7-9; length: 14; size: few; CDR3: CASSLARTSYEQYF
V: TRBV5-1; length: 11; size: many; CDR3: CASSLTGRQFF
V: TRBV7-8; length: 12; size: few; CDR3: CASSRQGTEAFF
V: TRBV21-1; length: 15; size: NA; CDR3: CASSSDYGNTDTQYF
V: TRBV4-1; length: 16; size: few; CDR3: CASSQMTSNPVYEQYF
V: TRBV12-3/TRBV12-4; length: 13; size: NA; CDR3: CASSLALNQPQHF
V: TRBV12-3/TRBV12-4; length: 15; size: NA; CDR3: CASRKQGVYNYGYTF